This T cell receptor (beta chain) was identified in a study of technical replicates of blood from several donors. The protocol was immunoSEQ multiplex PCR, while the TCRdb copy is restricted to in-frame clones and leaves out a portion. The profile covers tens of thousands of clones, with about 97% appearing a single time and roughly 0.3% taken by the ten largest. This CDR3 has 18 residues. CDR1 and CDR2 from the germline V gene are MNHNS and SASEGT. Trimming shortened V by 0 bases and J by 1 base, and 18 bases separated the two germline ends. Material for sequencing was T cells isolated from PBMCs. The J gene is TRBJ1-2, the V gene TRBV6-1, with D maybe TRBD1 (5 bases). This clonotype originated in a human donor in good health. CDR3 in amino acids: CASSEADKGRLFNYGYTF. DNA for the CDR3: TGTGCCAGCAGTGAAGCAGATAAGGGGCGCCTTTTTAACTATGGCTACACCTTC.